Listed below are T cell receptor beta chains from one sample, sequenced in a study of blood T cell repertoires in COVID-19. Generated by immunoSEQ multiplex PCR, the TCRdb table keeps only in-frame clones and is missing some. The sample lists 200,000 to 250,000 clones; roughly 80% were seen once. Material for sequencing was peripheral blood. The origin of the receptors is a woman between 45 and 60 years old with acute or convalescent COVID-19. Both conserved end residues are part of each CDR3. Each record gives: D gene, clone size, V gene, J gene, CDR3 DNA, CDR3 protein. The D gene is left open where the match is weak. Only part of the rows carry a size: once, few, many, or a class if the clone is expanded.

>-|-|TRBV12-3/TRBV12-4|TRBJ2-3
TGTGCCAGCACCAACGGTCCCACAGATACGCAGTATTTT
CASTNGPTDTQYF
>-|once|TRBV29-1|TRBJ2-7
TGCAGCGTTGTTACTTCCTACGAGCAGTACTTC
CSVVTSYEQYF
>-|-|TRBV2|TRBJ1-5
TGTGCCAGCACATTTGCTTCGGATCAGCCCCAGCATTTT
CASTFASDQPQHF
>-|-|TRBV11-2|TRBJ1-1
TGTGCCAGCAGCATGACACTTTCGGGGGACACTGAAGCTTTCTTT
CASSMTLSGDTEAFF
>-|-|TRBV7-2|TRBJ2-7
TGTGCCAGCAGCTTAGGCCAACAGGGAAACGAGCAGTACTTC
CASSLGQQGNEQYF
>-|-|TRBV23-1|TRBJ2-1
TGCGCCAGCAGTCCTCTAACAGGAACGTTACATGAGCAGTTCTTC
CASSPLTGTLHEQFF
>-|-|TRBV27|TRBJ1-6
TGTGCCAGCAGTTTATCCCTAGACAGGCCCCTCCACTTT
CASSLSLDRPLHF
>-|-|TRBV9|TRBJ1-5
TGTGCCAGCAGCCCACAGGGCCTAAGCAATCAGCCCCAGCATTTT
CASSPQGLSNQPQHF
>-|-|TRBV15|TRBJ2-7
TGTGCCACCAGCAGTGAGGTCCGAGGGGAGCAGTACTTC
CATSSEVRGEQYF
>-|-|TRBV29-1|TRBJ2-2
TGCAGCGTCCGACAGGCAGCGAACACCGGGGAGCTGTTTTTT
CSVRQAANTGELFF
>-|-|TRBV24-1|TRBJ2-7
TGTGCCACCAGTGAGGGTACCCAGGGGATAACCTACGAGCAGTACTTC
CATSEGTQGITYEQYF
>TRBD2|-|TRBV6-1|TRBJ2-3
TGTGCCAGCAGTGATACGGGGGGGCCTCAAGCAGATACGCAGTATTTT
CASSDTGGPQADTQYF
>TRBD1|-|TRBV30|TRBJ1-2
TGTGCCTGGAGTACAGGGGGCTCCAACTATGGCTACACCTTC
CAWSTGGSNYGYTF
>-|-|TRBV7-2|TRBJ1-5
TGTGCCAGCAGCCAGGATTTTAATCAGCCCCAGCATTTT
CASSQDFNQPQHF
>-|once|TRBV11-2|TRBJ1-4
TGTGCCAGCAGCTTGGATAAGCGGGAAAAACTGTTTTTT
CASSLDKREKLFF
>-|few|TRBV5-1|TRBJ1-5
TGCGCCAGCAGCATACTTGGAGGGGGGGAGTCCCAGCATTTT
CASSILGGGESQHF
>TRBD1|-|TRBV9|TRBJ2-2
TGTGCCAGCAGCGTGTCTCCGACAGGGGGGCGATGGACCGGGGAGCTGTTTTTT
CASSVSPTGGRWTGELFF
>TRBD1|-|TRBV13|TRBJ1-2
TGTGCCAGCAGCTTATGGGGATACGGACAGGCGGCGAGTGGCTACACCTTC
CASSLWGYGQAASGYTF
>-|-|TRBV18|TRBJ1-5
TGTGCCAGCTCACCACCGACAAGCAATCAGCCCCAGCATTTT
CASSPPTSNQPQHF
>TRBD2|-|TRBV28|TRBJ2-7
TGTGCCAGCAGTTTCGGACTAGCTGGCACTGGCGAGCAGTACTTC
CASSFGLAGTGEQYF
>-|-|TRBV19|TRBJ1-2
TGTGCCAGTAGTATCTCGCAGGGGCGAAGCTACACCTTC
CASSISQGRSYTF
>-|once|TRBV2|TRBJ1-1
TGTGCCAGCCGGGGTGGGTACTGGGCTTTCTTT
CASRGGYWAFF
>-|-|TRBV7-2|TRBJ1-4
TGTGCCAGCAGTCGTTCCGGGGGGGATTTTGAAAAACTGTTTTTT
CASSRSGGDFEKLFF
>-|-|TRBV4-3|TRBJ1-6
TGCGCCAGCAGCCAGCGGTCGTCTAATTCACCCCTCCACTTT
CASSQRSSNSPLHF
>-|-|TRBV6-2/TRBV6-3|TRBJ1-6
TGTGCCAGCAGCCCGGGCCATACCATATCACCCCTCCACTTT
CASSPGHTISPLHF
>-|-|TRBV3-1/TRBV3-2|TRBJ1-1
TGTGCCAGCAGCCAAGCCGAGGCGGGTTACACTGAAGCTTTCTTT
CASSQAEAGYTEAFF
>-|-|TRBV6-6|TRBJ1-2
TGTGCCAGCAGGGAGGGAGACTATGGCTACACCTTC
CASREGDYGYTF
>TRBD1|-|TRBV24-1|TRBJ1-2
TGTGCCACCAGTGACACAGGGGACTATGGCTACACCTTC
CATSDTGDYGYTF